The 19 T cell receptor beta chains presented below share a single source sample, sequenced in a study of blood T cells in healthy people across ages. The second PCR ran roughly 6 to 11 cycles with a sample-barcoded 5' primer and J-beta primers. TCRdb reprocessed the 5' RACE reads via MiXCR and lists one record per CDR3 protein. The repertoire holds over 600,000 distinct CDR3 sequences, more than 20% seen once, with 3% to 4% in the top ten. Sample: blood. The receptors come from a man in his 70s in good health.

This clonotype came up a few times. The chain carries TRBV29-1 and TRBJ2-3; D not certain. V lost 3 bases to trimming and J lost 1 base, with 11 bases between them. The CDR3 is 14 residues long. Germline CDR1 SQVTM, CDR2 ANQGSEA. This CDR3 is CSVEGPGGTDTQYF. The CDR3 DNA sequence: TGCAGCGTTGAGGGCCCTGGGGGCACAGATACGCAGTATTTT.

This clonotype was seen more than once but under ten times. The chain links TRBV7-9 to TRBJ2-2, with 8 bases lining up with TRBD2. The germline V gene has CDR1 SEHNR and CDR2 FQNEAQ (reference sequence). The CDR3 loop spans 14 amino acids. V lost 2 bases and J lost 5; bases outside the gene matches: 1. In nucleotides, the CDR3 is TGTGCCAGCAGCTTAAAGCGGGAGACCGGGGAGCTGTTTTTT. This gives the protein CASSLKRETGELFF.

This clonotype was recorded many times. V gene TRBV29-1 combines with J gene TRBJ2-3; D possibly uses TRBD1 or TRBD2 (5 bases each). The CDR3 totals 16 residues. Trimming took 3 bases from V and 2 from J, leaving 18 bases between them. Germline V lookup: CDR1 SQVTM, CDR2 ANQGSEA. The CDR3 here is CSVDEPRERLTDTQYF. The CDR3 coding sequence is TGCAGCGTTGATGAACCCAGGGAGCGCCTCACAGATACGCAGTATTTT.

The rearrangement links TRBV4-2 to TRBJ2-3; 11 bases align to TRBD2. The length of the CDR3 is 17 residues. J was trimmed by 3 bases and V by 1 base; bases with no gene match: 6. CDR1 LGHNA and CDR2 YNFKEQ come from the germline V gene. CDR3 sequence (DNA): TGTGCCAGCAGCCAAGTAACTAGCGGGAGTGGTACAGATACGCAGTATTTT. It codes for CASSQVTSGSGTDTQYF.

The chain links TRBV5-1 to TRBJ2-3, with TRBD2 matching over 10 bases. CDR1 and CDR2 (germline): SGHRS, YFSETQ. The CDR3 contains 14 residues. Trimming took 5 bases from V and 6 from J; bases not matched to a gene: 6. CDR3 nucleotide sequence: TGCGCCAGCAGTGGTAGCGGGAGGTCGGATACGCAGTATTTT. It yields the protein CASSGSGRSDTQYF. Drawing the rest from reference TRBV5-1 and TRBJ2-3, the complete variable domain is KAGVTQTPRYLIKTRGQQVTLSCSPISGHRSVSWYQQTPGQGLQFLFEYFSETQRNKGNFPGRFSGRQFSNSRSEMNVSTLELGDSALYLCASSGSGRSDTQYFGPGTRLTVL.

The DNA of the CDR3 is TGCAGCGTCAGAGACACCCAAAAGGCTTCCTACGAGCAGTACTTC. This gives the protein CSVRDTQKASYEQYF. The chain uses TRBV29-1 and TRBJ2-7; no clear D. Germline V gene lookup returns CDR1 SQVTM and CDR2 ANQGSEA. This CDR3 comprises 15 residues. V was shortened by 6 bases and J by 1 base, with 19 bases between the two germline ends.

On this clonotype itself: Compared with germline, one end of the junction differs, possibly owing to a read error. The chain joins TRBV28 to TRBJ2-5, with 14 bases matching TRBD2. This CDR3 has 12 residues. Germline assignment: CDR1 MDHEN and CDR2 SYDVKM. DNA of the CDR3: TGTGCCAGCAGTCCGGGACTAGCGGGAGTGGACTTC. Its translation is CASSPGLAGVDF.

This clonotype was picked up many times. The V gene is TRBV25-1, the J gene TRBJ2-2; TRBD1 or TRBD2 may be the D gene (5 bases each). V lost 0 bases to trimming and J lost 4 bases, with 6 bases between them. The CDR3 extends over 14 amino acids. Germline values: CDR1 MGHDK, CDR2 SYGVNS. The CDR3 DNA reads TGTGCCAGCAGTGAATATGGGGGCACCGGGGAGCTGTTTTTT. This encodes CASSEYGGTGELFF.

The chain employs TRBV7-2 and TRBJ2-5, with D possibly TRBD1 on 6 matching bases. Germline CDR1 is SGHTA and CDR2 is FQGNSA. The V end was cut by 1 base, the J end by 2 bases, with 17 bases between. The CDR3 loop spans 17 amino acids. The CDR3: CASSLGIDRIGQETQYF. The CDR3 nucleotides are TGTGCCAGCAGCTTAGGGATCGACAGGATTGGGCAAGAGACCCAGTACTTC. The variable domain in full, completed from reference TRBV7-2 and TRBJ2-5, reads GAGVSQSPSNKVTEKGKDVELRCDPISGHTALYWYRQSLGQGLEFLIYFQGNSAPDKSGLPSDRFSAERTGGSVSTLTIQRTQQEDSAVYLCASSLGIDRIGQETQYFGPGTRLLVL.

The chain employs TRBV10-1 and TRBJ2-2; TRBD1 aligns across 7 bases. V shed 0 bases and J 4 bases; nucleotides not matched to a gene: 5. This CDR3 region has 16 residues. Germline CDR1 reads WNHNN; CDR2 reads SYGVQD (reference sequence). CDR3 bases: TGCGCCAGCAGTGAGTCGAACAGGGGTGTCACCGGGGAGCTGTTTTTT. Its protein product is CASSESNRGVTGELFF.

This clonotype appeared a few times. The chain couples TRBV4-1 to TRBJ1-2; D may be TRBD1 (5 bases). V lost 0 bases to trimming and J lost 8 bases, with 16 bases between them. CDR3 length: 15 amino acids. Germline CDR1 MGHRA, CDR2 YSYEKL. The CDR3 DNA follows: TGCGCCAGCAGCCAAGATGGAGGGGCTACAAGGGGCTACACCTTC. Its translation: CASSQDGGATRGYTF.

This clonotype has just one count. The chain has TRBV2 and TRBJ2-5; D may correspond to TRBD1 or TRBD2 (5 bases each). Near its end, the DNA agrees better with TRBJ2-7, so the J call may be wrong. Germline V gives CDR1 SNHLY, CDR2 FYNNEI. The CDR3 is made up of 16 amino acids. This CDR3 reads CASSGLVGRSSYEQYF. CDR3 DNA: TGTGCCAGCAGTGGGTTAGTGGGACGCAGCTCCTACGAGCAGTACTTC.

This rearrangement joins TRBV4-2 to TRBJ2-3, with TRBD1 matching 7 bases. Per the germline V gene, CDR1 is LGHNA and CDR2 is YNFKEQ. The CDR3 loop spans 14 amino acids. With V trimmed by 3 bases and J by 3 bases, 3 bases remained unmatched. CDR3 sequence (DNA): TGTGCCAGCAGCCAGGCGACAGGGACAGATACGCAGTATTTT. It encodes CASSQATGTDTQYF.

The V call is TRBV27, the J call TRBJ2-3; possible D gene TRBD2, 7 bases. V was shortened by 8 bases and J by 5 bases, with 20 bases between the two germline ends. Germline V gives CDR1 MNHEY, CDR2 SMNVEV (reference sequence). The CDR3 length is 15 residues. The DNA of the CDR3 is TGTGCCAGCGCCCCCTGGGGGGCGGGAGTAGATACGCAGTATTTT. As protein: CASAPWGAGVDTQYF.

This clonotype showed up just a few times. V and J are TRBV5-5 and TRBJ2-3; 8 bases match TRBD1. This CDR3 region has 15 residues. The germline V gene has CDR1 SGHKS and CDR2 YYEKEE (reference sequence). Trimming at V came to 4 bases and at J to 5 bases, leaving 9 bases not matched to a gene. The CDR3 bases are TGTGCCAGCAGCCTGACAGGGGTGAGAAGAGATACGCAGTATTTT. Translating gives CASSLTGVRRDTQYF.

The rearrangement joins TRBV7-2 to TRBJ1-1, with D unclear. Trimming cost V 2 bases and J 0 bases, with 7 bases left between them. Germline V lookup: CDR1 SGHTA, CDR2 FQGNSA. The CDR3 runs 14 residues. For the CDR3, the DNA is TGTGCCAGCAGCTTACAGGTATTGAACACTGAAGCTTTCTTT. It encodes CASSLQVLNTEAFF.

The sample holds many counts of this clonotype. The chain couples TRBV11-2 to TRBJ2-7; D is unresolved. TRBJ2-5 matches the DNA end more closely, so the J call is doubtful. The length of the CDR3 is 12 residues. Germline CDR1 is SGHAT and CDR2 is FQNNGV. The CDR3 protein is CASSLEGLTQYF. Written as DNA, the CDR3 is TGTGCCAGCAGCTTAGAGGGATTGACCCAGTACTTC.

This chain uses TRBV29-1 with TRBJ1-4; a weak D match, TRBD1 (6 bases). The germline CDR1 and CDR2 sequences are SQVTM and ANQGSEA. The V gene lost 5 bases and the J gene lost 8 bases, with 15 bases spanning the gap. This CDR3 is 13 amino acids long. CDR3 coding DNA: TGCAGCGTTCAAGGACAGCCGGGGGAAAAACTGTTTTTT. Translated, it gives CSVQGQPGEKLFF.

This clonotype occurred a few times. The chain has TRBV5-6 and TRBJ1-5; tentatively, D is TRBD1 (5 bases). CDR1 and CDR2 from the germline V gene are SGHDT and YYEEEE. This CDR3 spans 16 amino acids. Trimming left V 0 bases short and J 0 bases short, with 10 bases between. The CDR3: CASSLGGRYSNQPQHF. The CDR3 nucleotides are TGTGCCAGCAGCTTGGGGGGACGGTATAGCAATCAGCCCCAGCATTTT.